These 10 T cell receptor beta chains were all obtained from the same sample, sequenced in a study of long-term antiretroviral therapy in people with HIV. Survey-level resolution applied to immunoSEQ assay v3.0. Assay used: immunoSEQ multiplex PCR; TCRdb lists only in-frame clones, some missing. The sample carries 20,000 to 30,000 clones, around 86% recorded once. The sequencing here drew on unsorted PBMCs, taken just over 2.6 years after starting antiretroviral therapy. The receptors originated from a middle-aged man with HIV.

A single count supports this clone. CDR3 loop: CASSATGGSYNEQFF. The CDR3 DNA reads TGTGCCAGCAGTGCGACAGGGGGATCCTACAATGAGCAGTTCTTC. This chain links TRBV2 with TRBJ2-1; 9 bases agree with TRBD1. J gave up 1 base and V 4 bases, and 2 bases lay outside the gene matches. Germline V gene data show CDR1 as SNHLY and CDR2 as FYNNEI. CDR3 size: 15 residues.

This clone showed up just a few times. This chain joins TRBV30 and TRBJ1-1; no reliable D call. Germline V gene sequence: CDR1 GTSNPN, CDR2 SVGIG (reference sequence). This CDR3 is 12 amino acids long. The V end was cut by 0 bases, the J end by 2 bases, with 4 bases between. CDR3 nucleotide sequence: TGTGCCTGGAGTGTGGCCAACACTGAAGCTTTCTTT. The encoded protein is CAWSVANTEAFF.

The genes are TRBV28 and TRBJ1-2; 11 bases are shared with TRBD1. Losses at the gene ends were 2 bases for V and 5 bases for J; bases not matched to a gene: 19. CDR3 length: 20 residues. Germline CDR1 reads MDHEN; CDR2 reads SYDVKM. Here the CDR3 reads CASSLRDPGTGGPALYGYTF. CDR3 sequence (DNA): TGTGCCAGCAGTTTACGCGATCCCGGGACAGGGGGACCCGCCCTTTATGGCTACACCTTC.

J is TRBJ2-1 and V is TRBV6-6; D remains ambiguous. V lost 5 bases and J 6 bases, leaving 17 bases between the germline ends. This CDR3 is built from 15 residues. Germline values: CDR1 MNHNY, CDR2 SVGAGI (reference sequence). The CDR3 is CASSPSRTPFNEQFF. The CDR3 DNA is TGTGCCAGCAGTCCCTCAAGGACGCCGTTCAATGAGCAGTTCTTC.

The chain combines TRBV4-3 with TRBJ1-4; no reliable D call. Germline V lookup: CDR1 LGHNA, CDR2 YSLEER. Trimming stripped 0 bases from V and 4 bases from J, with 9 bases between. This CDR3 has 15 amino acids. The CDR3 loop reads CASSQDVGINEKLFF. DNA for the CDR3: TGCGCCAGCAGCCAAGATGTGGGGATTAATGAAAAACTGTTTTTT.

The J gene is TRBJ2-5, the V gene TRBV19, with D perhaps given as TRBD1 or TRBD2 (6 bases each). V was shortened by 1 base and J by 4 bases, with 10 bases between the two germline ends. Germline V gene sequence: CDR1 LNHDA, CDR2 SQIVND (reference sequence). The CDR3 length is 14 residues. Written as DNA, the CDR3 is TGTGCCAGTAGTATAGGCAGGGGAGGAGAGACCCAGTACTTC. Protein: CASSIGRGGETQYF.

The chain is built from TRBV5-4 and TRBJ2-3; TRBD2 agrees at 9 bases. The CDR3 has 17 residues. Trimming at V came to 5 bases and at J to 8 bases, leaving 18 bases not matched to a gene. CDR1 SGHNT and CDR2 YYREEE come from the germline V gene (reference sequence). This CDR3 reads CASSPQRGDLRMGTQYF. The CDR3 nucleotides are TGTGCCAGCAGTCCGCAGCGGGGGGACCTCCGAATGGGTACGCAGTATTTT.

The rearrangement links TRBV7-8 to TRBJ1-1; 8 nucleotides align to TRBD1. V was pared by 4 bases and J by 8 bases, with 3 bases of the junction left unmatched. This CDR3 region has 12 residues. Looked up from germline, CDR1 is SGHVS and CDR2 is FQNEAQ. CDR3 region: CASSSRDREAFF. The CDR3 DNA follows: TGTGCCAGCAGCTCCCGGGACAGGGAAGCTTTCTTT.

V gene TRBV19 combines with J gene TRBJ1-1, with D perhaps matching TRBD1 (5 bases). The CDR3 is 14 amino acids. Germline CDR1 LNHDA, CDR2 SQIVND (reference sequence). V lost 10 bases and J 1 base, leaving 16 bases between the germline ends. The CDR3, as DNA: TGTGCCACCAACCGGGGCAGTTGGAACACTGAAGCTTTCTTT. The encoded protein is CATNRGSWNTEAFF. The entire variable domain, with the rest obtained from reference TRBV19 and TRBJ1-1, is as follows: DGGITQSPKYLFRKEGQNVTLSCEQNLNHDAMYWYRQDPGQGLRLIYYSQIVNDFQKGDIAEGYSVSREKKESFPLTVTSAQKNPTAFYLCATNRGSWNTEAFFGQGTRLTVV.

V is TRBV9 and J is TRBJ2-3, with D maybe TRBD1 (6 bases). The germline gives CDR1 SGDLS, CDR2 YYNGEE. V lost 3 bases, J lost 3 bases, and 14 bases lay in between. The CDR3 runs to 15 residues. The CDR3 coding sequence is TGTGCCAGCAGCGCCGCAGGGGAAAGGACAGATACGCAGTATTTT. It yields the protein CASSAAGERTDTQYF.